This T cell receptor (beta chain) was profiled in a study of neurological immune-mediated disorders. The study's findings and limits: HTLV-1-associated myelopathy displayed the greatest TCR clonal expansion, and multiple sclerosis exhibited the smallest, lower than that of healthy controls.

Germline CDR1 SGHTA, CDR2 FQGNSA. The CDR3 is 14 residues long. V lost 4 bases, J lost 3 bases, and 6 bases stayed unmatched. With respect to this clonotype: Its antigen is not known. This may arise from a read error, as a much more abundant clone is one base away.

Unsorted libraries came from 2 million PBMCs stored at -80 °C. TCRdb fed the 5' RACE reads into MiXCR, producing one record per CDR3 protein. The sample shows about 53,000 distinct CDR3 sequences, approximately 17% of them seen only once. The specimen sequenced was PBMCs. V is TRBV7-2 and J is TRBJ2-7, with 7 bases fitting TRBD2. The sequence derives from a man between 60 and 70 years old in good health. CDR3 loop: CASSWGTIGYEQYF. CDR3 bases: TGTGCCAGCAGCTGGGGGACTATCGGCTACGAGCAGTACTTC.